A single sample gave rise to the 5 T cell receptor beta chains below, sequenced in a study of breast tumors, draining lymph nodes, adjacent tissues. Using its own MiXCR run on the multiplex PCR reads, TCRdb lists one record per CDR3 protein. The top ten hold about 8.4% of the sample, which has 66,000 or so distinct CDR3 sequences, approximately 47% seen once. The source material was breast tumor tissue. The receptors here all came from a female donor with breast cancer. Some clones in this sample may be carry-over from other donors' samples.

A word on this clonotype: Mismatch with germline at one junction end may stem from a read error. The CDR3, as DNA: TGCGCCAGCAGCGTAGTATCCGGGACACCATCTGGAAACACCATATATTTT. Translating it yields CASSVVSGTPSGNTIYF. The V and J genes are TRBV9 and TRBJ1-3; TRBD1 might be the D (6 bases). This CDR3 region has 17 residues. CDR1 is SGDLS and CDR2 is YYNGEE in the germline V gene.

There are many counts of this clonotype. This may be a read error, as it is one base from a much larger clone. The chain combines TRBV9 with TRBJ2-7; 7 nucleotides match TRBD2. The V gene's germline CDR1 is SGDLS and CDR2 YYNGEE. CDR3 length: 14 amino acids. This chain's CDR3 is CASSVREGSYEQSF. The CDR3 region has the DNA TGTGCCAGCAGCGTAAGGGAGGGGTCCTACGAGCAGTCCTTC.

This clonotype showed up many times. CDR3 sequence (DNA): TGTGCCACGGAGGCAGGGGCCGAGCAGTACTTC. As protein: CATEAGAEQYF. The chain joins TRBV19 to TRBJ2-7, with a possible D match to TRBD1 (6 bases). CDR3 size: 11 residues. The V and J ends lost 10 bases and 6 bases respectively, with 13 bases between them. CDR1 LNHDA and CDR2 SQIVND come from the germline V gene (reference sequence).

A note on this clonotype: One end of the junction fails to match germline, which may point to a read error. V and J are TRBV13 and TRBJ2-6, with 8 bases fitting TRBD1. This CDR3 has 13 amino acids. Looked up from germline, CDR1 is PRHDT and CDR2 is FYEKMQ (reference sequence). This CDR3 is CASRIQGANVLTF. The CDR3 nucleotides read TGTGCCAGCAGAATCCAGGGGGCGAACGTCCTGACTTTC.

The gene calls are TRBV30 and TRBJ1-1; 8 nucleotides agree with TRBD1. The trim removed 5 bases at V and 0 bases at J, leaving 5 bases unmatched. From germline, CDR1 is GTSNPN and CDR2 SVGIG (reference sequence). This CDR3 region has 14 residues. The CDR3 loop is CAWGLGQVNTEAFF. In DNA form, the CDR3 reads TGTGCCTGGGGACTGGGACAGGTGAACACTGAAGCTTTCTTT.